The present TCR beta chain was sequenced within a study of blood T cell repertoires in COVID-19 (dated by TCRdb to about 2020). For the study in its entirety: Samples covering the acute and convalescent phases of COVID-19 were provided by collaborators in the United States, Italy and Spain. A freely available public database, intended as a resource for researchers studying the immune response to SARS-CoV-2, is where the repertoires were released. Deeply sampled blood TCRbeta repertoires from subjects exposed to, actively infected with, or recovered from COVID-19 were included in the dataset. The samples were drawn from the first 160 participants of the ongoing ImmuneRACE study and from roughly 1,300 subjects provided by 6 global collaborators. HLA class I and class II types, where available, came from metadata supplied by the sample provider rather than from assay-based typing. The material from the prospective study consisted of cDNA or gDNA derived from T cells, B-cell-depleted T cells, or PBMCs. The sample metadata nearly always contained a de-identified subject ID, COVID-19 status, age in years and sex. Broad study findings and their caveats: The quantity of clinical and demographic metadata differed by source and by participant and was supplied without curation.

TCRbeta CDR3 regions were amplified from genomic DNA using the immunoSEQ Assay, a bias-controlled multiplex PCR. The paper's data handling went like this. The number of nucleated cells in each sample was estimated from the amplification of reference gene primers within the assay. Sequence reads were collapsed and filtered to measure the absolute abundance of every unique TCRbeta CDR3 rearrangement. For each sample, productive Simpson clonality was calculated as the square root of Simpson's diversity index over productive rearrangements. This immuneACCESS table, as held by TCRdb, lists in-frame sequences with V and J called but not all clones. Of the missing ones, under half trace to an unresolved V gene in checked studies; the others have no known cause. V and J calls and clone size follow that table, whereas D and trimming were derived from the DNA. For this sample there are 100,000 to 150,000 clones; approximately 70% appear just once. 1.9% of the sample is taken by the ten largest.

Collaborating institutions collected whole blood in K2EDTA tubes following their own protocols. For TCRbeta analysis, collaborators shipped samples in one of three forms: frozen whole blood, isolated PBMCs, or DNA extracted from either of those sample types. In the case of this clone: Its antigen has not been determined. Compared with germline, one end of the junction differs, possibly owing to a read error.

Via the germline V gene, CDR1 is SGHTA and CDR2 FQGNSA. The CDR3, from cysteine to phenylalanine, totals 16 residues. The kept DNA is CDR3 alone, 48 bases in frame from the first base. The sequencing sample was made of peripheral blood. This chain is built from TRBV7-2 and TRBJ2-7; TRBD1 matches 8 bases in the middle. The sequence derives from a woman in her 70s with acute or convalescent COVID-19. In nucleotide form, the sequence is TGTGCCAGCAGCCCGCGTTTTGGACAGGGCTCCCACGAGCAGTACTTC. Its product reads: CASSPRFGQGSHEQYF.